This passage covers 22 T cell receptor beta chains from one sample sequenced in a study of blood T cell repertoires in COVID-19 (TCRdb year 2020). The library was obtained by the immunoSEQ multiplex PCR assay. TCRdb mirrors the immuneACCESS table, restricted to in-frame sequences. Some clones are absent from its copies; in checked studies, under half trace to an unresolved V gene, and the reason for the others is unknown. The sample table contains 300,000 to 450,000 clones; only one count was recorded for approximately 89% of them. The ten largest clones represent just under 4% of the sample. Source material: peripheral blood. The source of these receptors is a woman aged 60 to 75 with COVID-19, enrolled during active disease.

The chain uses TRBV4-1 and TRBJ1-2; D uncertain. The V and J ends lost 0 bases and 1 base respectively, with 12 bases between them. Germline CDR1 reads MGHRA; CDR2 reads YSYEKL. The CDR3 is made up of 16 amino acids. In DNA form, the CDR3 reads TGCGCCAGCAGCCAAGAAGGCCCAGCGGGTAACTATGGCTACACCTTC. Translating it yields CASSQEGPAGNYGYTF.

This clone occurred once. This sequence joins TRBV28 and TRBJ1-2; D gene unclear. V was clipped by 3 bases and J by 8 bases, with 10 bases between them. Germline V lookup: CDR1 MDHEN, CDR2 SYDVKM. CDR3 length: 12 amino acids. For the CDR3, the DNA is TGTGCCAGCAGTTTTCGTAACAGCGGCTACACCTTC. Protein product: CASSFRNSGYTF.

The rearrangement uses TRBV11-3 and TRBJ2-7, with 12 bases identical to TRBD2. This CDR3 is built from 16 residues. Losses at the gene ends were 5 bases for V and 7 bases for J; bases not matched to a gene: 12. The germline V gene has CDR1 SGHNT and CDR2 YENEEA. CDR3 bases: TGTGCCAGCAGCAGGACTAGCGGGGCCCTCTGGGGGGAGCAGTACTTC. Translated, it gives CASSRTSGALWGEQYF.

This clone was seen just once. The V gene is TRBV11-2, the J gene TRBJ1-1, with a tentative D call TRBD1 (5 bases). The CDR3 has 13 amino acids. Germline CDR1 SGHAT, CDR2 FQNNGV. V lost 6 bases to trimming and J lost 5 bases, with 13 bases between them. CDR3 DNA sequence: TGTGCCAGCAGGGTTTGGGGGGAGACTGAAGCTTTCTTT. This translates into CASRVWGETEAFF.

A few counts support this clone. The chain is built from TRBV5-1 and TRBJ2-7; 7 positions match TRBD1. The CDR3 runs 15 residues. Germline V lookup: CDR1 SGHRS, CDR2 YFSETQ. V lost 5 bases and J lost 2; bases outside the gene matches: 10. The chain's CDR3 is CASRARDRVTYEQYF. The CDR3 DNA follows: TGCGCCAGCAGAGCCCGTGACAGGGTCACCTACGAGCAGTACTTC.

CDR3 in DNA: TGTGCCAGCACTCGGTCGAACACTGAAGCTTTCTTT. Its translation: CASTRSNTEAFF. This sequence joins TRBV12-3 or TRBV12-4 and TRBJ1-1; D ambiguous. This CDR3 is built from 12 residues. Trimming removed 7 bases at V and 1 base at J, with 7 bases between.

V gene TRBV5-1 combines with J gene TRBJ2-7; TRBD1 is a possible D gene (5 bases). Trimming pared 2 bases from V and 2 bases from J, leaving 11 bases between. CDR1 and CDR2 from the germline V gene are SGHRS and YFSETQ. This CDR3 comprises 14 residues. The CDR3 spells CASSFGPGTYEQYF. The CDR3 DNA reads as TGCGCCAGCAGCTTTGGGCCAGGGACCTACGAGCAGTACTTC. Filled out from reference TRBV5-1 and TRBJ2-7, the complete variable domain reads KAGVTQTPRYLIKTRGQQVTLSCSPISGHRSVSWYQQTPGQGLQFLFEYFSETQRNKGNFPGRFSGRQFSNSRSEMNVSTLELGDSALYLCASSFGPGTYEQYFGPGTRLTVT.

Written as DNA, the CDR3 is TGTGCCAGCAGATTGGGGGCCCAAGAGACCCAGTACTTC. Protein product: CASRLGAQETQYF. V usage is TRBV28 and J usage is TRBJ2-5; possible D gene TRBD1, 6 bases. The V and J ends lost 6 bases and 1 base respectively, with 9 bases between them. Germline V gene sequence: CDR1 MDHEN, CDR2 SYDVKM. The CDR3 has 13 residues. Based on the CDR3 plus reference TRBV28 and TRBJ2-5, the full variable domain is DVKVTQSSRYLVKRTGEKVFLECVQDMDHENMFWYRQDPGLGLRLIYFSYDVKMKEKGDIPEGYSVSREKKERFSLILESASTNQTSMYLCASRLGAQETQYFGPGTRLLVL.

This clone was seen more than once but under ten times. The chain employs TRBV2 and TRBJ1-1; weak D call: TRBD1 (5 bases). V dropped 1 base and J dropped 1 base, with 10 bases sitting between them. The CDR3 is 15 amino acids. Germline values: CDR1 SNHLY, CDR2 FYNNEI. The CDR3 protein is CASSEGVGANTEAFF. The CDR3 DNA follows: TGTGCCAGCAGTGAAGGAGTAGGGGCGAACACTGAAGCTTTCTTT.

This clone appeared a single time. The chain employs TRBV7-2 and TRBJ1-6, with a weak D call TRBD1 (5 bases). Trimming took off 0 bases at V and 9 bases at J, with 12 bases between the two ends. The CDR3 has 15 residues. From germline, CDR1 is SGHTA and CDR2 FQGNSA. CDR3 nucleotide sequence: TGTGCCAGCAGCTTAGCGTTGCGGGGGTTTTCACCCCTCCACTTT. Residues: CASSLALRGFSPLHF.

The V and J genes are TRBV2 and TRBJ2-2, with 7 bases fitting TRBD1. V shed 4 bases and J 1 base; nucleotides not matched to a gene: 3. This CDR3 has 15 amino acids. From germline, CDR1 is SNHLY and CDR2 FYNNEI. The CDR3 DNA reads TGTGCCAGCAGTGGGACAGGAAGGAACACCGGGGAGCTGTTTTTT. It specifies CASSGTGRNTGELFF.

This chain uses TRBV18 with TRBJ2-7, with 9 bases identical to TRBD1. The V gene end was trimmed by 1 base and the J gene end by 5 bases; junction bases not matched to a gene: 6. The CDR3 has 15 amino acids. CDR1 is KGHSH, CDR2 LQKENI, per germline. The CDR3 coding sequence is TGTGCCAGCTCACCACGACAGGGGGGTATGAACGAGCAGTACTTC. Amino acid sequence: CASSPRQGGMNEQYF.

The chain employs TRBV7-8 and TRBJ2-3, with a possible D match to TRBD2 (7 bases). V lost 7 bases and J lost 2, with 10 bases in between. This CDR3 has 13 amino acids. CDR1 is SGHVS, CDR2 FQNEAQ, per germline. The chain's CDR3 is CASKGGVTDTQYF. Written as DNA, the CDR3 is TGTGCCAGCAAGGGGGGGGTCACAGATACGCAGTATTTT.

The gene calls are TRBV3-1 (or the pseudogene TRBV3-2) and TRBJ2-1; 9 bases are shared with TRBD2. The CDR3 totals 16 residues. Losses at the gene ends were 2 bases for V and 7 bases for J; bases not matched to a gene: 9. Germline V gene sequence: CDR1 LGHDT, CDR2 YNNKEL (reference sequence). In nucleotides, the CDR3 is TGTGCCAGCAGCCAATATGGCGGGGGGGCGGGAAATGAGCAGTTCTTC. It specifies CASSQYGGGAGNEQFF.

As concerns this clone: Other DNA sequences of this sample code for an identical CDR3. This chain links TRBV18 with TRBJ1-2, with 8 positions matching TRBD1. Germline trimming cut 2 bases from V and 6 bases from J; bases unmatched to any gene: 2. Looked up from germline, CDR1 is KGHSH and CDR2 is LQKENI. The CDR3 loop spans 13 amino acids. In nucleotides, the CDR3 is TGTGCCAGCTCACCAGGACAGGGACATGGCTACACCTTC. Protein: CASSPGQGHGYTF.

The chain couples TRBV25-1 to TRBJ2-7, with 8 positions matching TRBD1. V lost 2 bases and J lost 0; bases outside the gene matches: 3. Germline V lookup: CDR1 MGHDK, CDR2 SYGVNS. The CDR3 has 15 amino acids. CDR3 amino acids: CASSERTGYSYEQYF. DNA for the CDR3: TGTGCCAGCAGTGAAAGGACAGGGTACTCCTACGAGCAGTACTTC.

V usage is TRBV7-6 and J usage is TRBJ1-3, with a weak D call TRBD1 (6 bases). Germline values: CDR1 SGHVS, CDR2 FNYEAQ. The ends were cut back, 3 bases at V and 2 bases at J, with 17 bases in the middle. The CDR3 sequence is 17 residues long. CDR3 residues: CASSFDRAGATGNTIYF. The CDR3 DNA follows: TGTGCCAGCAGCTTCGATCGGGCGGGGGCAACTGGAAACACCATATATTTT.

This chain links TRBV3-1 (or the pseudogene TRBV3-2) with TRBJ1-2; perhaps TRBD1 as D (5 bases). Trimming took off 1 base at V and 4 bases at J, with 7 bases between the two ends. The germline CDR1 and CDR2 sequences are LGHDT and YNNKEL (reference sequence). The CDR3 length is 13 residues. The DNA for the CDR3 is TGTGCCAGCAGCCAAGCTCAGGGCTATGGCTACACCTTC. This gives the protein CASSQAQGYGYTF.

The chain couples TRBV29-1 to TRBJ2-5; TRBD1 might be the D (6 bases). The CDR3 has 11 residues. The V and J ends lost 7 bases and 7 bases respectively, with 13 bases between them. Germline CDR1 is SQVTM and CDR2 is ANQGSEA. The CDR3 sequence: CSALVGGTQYF. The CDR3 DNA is TGCAGCGCGTTAGTAGGGGGGACCCAGTACTTC.

In DNA form, the CDR3 reads TGTGCCAGCAGTTCCGGACTAGCGGGGGGGGTATATACGCAGTATTTT. Translating gives CASSSGLAGGVYTQYF. The chain carries TRBV28 and TRBJ2-3; 15 bases line up with TRBD2. Looked up from germline, CDR1 is MDHEN and CDR2 is SYDVKM. The CDR3 consists of 16 residues. The junction had 6 bases not matched to a gene; V was cut back by 4 bases and J by 7 bases.

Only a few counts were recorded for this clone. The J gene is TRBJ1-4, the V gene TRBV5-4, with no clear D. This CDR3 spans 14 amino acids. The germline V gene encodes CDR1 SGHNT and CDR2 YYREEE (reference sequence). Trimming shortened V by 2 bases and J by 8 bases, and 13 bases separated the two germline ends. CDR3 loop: CASSFGGNVEKLFF. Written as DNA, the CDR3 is TGTGCCAGCAGCTTTGGAGGGAACGTCGAAAAACTGTTTTTT.

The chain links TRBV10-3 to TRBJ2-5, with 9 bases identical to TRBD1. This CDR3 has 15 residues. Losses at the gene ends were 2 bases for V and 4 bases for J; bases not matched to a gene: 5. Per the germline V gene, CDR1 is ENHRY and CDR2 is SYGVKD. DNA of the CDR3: TGTGCCATCAGTGAGACCGACAGGGGGGGAGAGACCCAGTACTTC. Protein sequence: CAISETDRGGETQYF.